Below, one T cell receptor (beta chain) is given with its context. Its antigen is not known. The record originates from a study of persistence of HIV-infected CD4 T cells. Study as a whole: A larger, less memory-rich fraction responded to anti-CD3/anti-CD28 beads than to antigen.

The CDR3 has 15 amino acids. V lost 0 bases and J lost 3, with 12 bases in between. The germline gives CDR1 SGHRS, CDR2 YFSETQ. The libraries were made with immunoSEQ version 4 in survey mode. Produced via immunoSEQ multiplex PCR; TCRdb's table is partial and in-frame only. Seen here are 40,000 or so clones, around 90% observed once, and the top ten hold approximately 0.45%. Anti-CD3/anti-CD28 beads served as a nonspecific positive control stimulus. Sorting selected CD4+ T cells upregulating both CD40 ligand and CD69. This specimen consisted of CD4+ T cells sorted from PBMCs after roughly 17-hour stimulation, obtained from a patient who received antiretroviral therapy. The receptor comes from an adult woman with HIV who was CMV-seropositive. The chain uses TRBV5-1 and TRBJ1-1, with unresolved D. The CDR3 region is CASSLAGPSDTEAFF. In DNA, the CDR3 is TGCGCCAGCAGCTTGGCAGGTCCCAGTGACACTGAAGCTTTCTTT.